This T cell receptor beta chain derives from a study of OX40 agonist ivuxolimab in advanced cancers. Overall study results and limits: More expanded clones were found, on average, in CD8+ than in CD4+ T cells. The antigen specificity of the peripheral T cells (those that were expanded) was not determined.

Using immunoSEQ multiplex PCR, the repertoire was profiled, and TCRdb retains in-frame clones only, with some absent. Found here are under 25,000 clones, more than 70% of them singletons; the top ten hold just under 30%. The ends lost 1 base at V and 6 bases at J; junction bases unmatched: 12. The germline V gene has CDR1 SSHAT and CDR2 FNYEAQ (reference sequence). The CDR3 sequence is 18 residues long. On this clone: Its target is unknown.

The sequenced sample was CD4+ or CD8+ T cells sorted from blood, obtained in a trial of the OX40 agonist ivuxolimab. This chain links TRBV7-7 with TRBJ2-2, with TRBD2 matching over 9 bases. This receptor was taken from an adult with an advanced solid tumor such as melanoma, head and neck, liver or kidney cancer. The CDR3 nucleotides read TGTGCCAGCAGCTTAGGTACCGCGGGAGGGCCGTCCGCCGGGGAGCTGTTTTTT. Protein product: CASSLGTAGGPSAGELFF.